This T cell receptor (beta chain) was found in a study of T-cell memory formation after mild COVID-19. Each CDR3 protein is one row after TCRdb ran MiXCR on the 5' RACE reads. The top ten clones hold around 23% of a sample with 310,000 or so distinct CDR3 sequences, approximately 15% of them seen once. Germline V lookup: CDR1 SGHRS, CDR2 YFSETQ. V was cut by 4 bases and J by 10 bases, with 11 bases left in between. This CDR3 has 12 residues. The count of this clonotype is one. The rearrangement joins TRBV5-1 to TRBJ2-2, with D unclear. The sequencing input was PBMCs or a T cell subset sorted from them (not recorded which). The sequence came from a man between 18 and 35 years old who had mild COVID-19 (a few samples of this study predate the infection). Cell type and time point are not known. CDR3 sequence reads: CASSLGAQELFF. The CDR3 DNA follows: TGCGCCAGCAGCCTCGGAGCCCAGGAGCTGTTTTTT.